These 14 T cell receptor beta chains were all obtained from the same sample, sequenced in a study of control samples from healthy donors and cancer patients. The data were produced by immunoSEQ multiplex PCR, yet TCRdb's version contains in-frame clones alone and is incomplete. The sample has some 87,000 clones; about nine tenths are singletons. The sequenced sample was blood. These TCRs come from a man aged 25-40 years in good health.

This clone appeared a single time. The J gene is TRBJ2-3, the V gene TRBV6-4; 11 nucleotides match TRBD2. The CDR3 is 15 residues long. J was trimmed by 2 bases and V by 7 bases; bases with no gene match: 5. Per germline, CDR1 MRHNA and CDR2 SNTAGT. CDR3 region: CASKLAGGPTDTQYF. CDR3 DNA: TGTGCCAGCAAGTTAGCGGGAGGGCCCACAGATACGCAGTATTTT.

The CDR3 nucleotides are TGTGCCAGCAGTTCATTGGGAGGAGGGAGGAGAGGTGAAAAACTGTTTTTT. Amino acid sequence: CASSSLGGGRRGEKLFF. The chain is built from TRBV27 and TRBJ1-4; D remains unclear. The CDR3 has 17 residues. Trimming removed 4 bases at V and 7 bases at J, with 22 bases between. Per germline, CDR1 MNHEY and CDR2 SMNVEV (reference sequence).

With regard to this clone: Other nucleotide sequences in the sample specify the same CDR3. The chain joins TRBV9 to TRBJ2-3; D perhaps matches TRBD2 (5 bases). Trimming pared 3 bases from V and 0 bases from J, leaving 11 bases between. CDR1 and CDR2 (germline): SGDLS, YYNGEE. The CDR3 contains 15 residues. The CDR3 sequence is CASSASGTSTDTQYF. The CDR3 nucleotides are TGTGCCAGCAGCGCCAGCGGTACTAGCACAGATACGCAGTATTTT.

J is TRBJ1-2 and V is TRBV5-1, with 7 bases aligning to TRBD1. Germline CDR1 is SGHRS and CDR2 is YFSETQ. V lost 0 bases, J lost 4 bases, and 0 bases stayed unmatched. The CDR3 is made up of 13 amino acids. The DNA for the CDR3 is TGCGCCAGCAGCTTGGACAGGGGCTATGGCTACACCTTC. Translation: CASSLDRGYGYTF.

As DNA, the CDR3 is TGCGCCAGCAGCTTGTCGGAGACTCAAGATACGCAGTATTTT. As protein: CASSLSETQDTQYF. The chain couples TRBV5-1 to TRBJ2-3; the D is unclear. Trimming removed 1 base from V and 5 bases from J, with 11 bases in between. This CDR3 is 14 amino acids long. Germline-derived CDR1 and CDR2 are SGHRS and YFSETQ.

This clone occurred a few times. The chain combines TRBV27 with TRBJ2-3; D is perhaps TRBD1 or TRBD2 (5 bases each). There are 12 residues in the CDR3. Germline lookup yields CDR1 MNHEY and CDR2 SMNVEV (reference sequence). Trimming removed 3 bases at V and 11 bases at J, with 12 bases between. The CDR3 is CASSFSGTEQYF. The CDR3 DNA follows: TGTGCCAGCAGTTTCTCCGGGACGGAGCAGTATTTT.

J is TRBJ1-3 and V is TRBV19; a weak D match, TRBD1 (6 bases). This CDR3 region has 15 residues. Trimming took 4 bases from V and 4 from J, leaving 14 bases between them. Germline loops: CDR1 LNHDA, CDR2 SQIVND (reference sequence). The CDR3 spells CASSTQSGEGNTIYF. The CDR3 nucleotides read TGTGCCAGTAGTACTCAATCAGGGGAAGGAAACACCATATATTTT.

The gene calls are TRBV4-1 and TRBJ2-5, with D possibly being TRBD1 (6 bases). CDR1 MGHRA and CDR2 YSYEKL come from the germline V gene. V lost 3 bases, J lost 9 bases, and 11 bases lay in between. This CDR3 has 12 residues. The CDR3 loop is CASSQNRVAQYF. DNA for the CDR3: TGCGCCAGCAGCCAGAACAGGGTAGCCCAGTACTTC.

The V call is TRBV3-1 (or the pseudogene TRBV3-2), the J call TRBJ2-7; TRBD2 might be the D (5 bases). CDR1 is LGHDT, CDR2 YNNKEL, per germline (reference sequence). This CDR3 region has 15 residues. V was pared by 6 bases and J by 0 bases, with 15 bases between. DNA for the CDR3: TGTGCCAGCAGGCAGAAGACTGGGAGCTCCTACGAGCAGTACTTC. Its protein is CASRQKTGSSYEQYF.

The rearrangement links TRBV6-5 to TRBJ2-1; tentatively, D is TRBD1 or TRBD2 (5 bases each). This CDR3 is built from 16 residues. Trimming stripped 0 bases from V and 7 bases from J, with 16 bases between. In germline, CDR1 is MNHEY, CDR2 SVGAGI. As DNA, the CDR3 is TGTGCCAGCAGTTACTCCTGGACACCCTCGGGGAATGAGCAGTTCTTC. This codes for CASSYSWTPSGNEQFF.

J is TRBJ2-5 and V is TRBV3-1 (or the pseudogene TRBV3-2); D remains ambiguous. V dropped 0 bases and J dropped 1 base, with 0 bases sitting between them. Germline assignment: CDR1 LGHDT and CDR2 YNNKEL (reference sequence). The CDR3 has 12 amino acids. The CDR3 nucleotides read TGTGCCAGCAGCCAAGACCAAGAGACCCAGTACTTC. Translated, it gives CASSQDQETQYF.

The V gene is TRBV24-1, the J gene TRBJ2-5; the D gene could be TRBD1 or TRBD2 (5 bases each). With 7 bases removed from V and 6 bases from J, the gap between germline ends came to 17 bases. The CDR3 runs to 14 residues. Germline values: CDR1 KGHDR, CDR2 SFDVKD. CDR3 nucleotides: TGTGCCACCAGCGGACCGGGACCGGAAAAGACCCAGTACTTC. It specifies CATSGPGPEKTQYF.

V usage is TRBV19 and J usage is TRBJ1-1, with D unclear. The germline gives CDR1 LNHDA, CDR2 SQIVND (reference sequence). The CDR3 consists of 13 residues. V lost 1 base and J 1 base, leaving 4 bases between the germline ends. Written as DNA, the CDR3 is TGTGCCAGTAGTATAGTGGAGAACACTGAAGCTTTCTTT. Its protein is CASSIVENTEAFF.

This chain links TRBV10-3 with TRBJ1-2; D gene ambiguous. Germline V CDR1 and CDR2: ENHRY, SYGVKD. V dropped 3 bases and J dropped 0 bases, with 8 bases sitting between them. The CDR3 length is 14 residues. CDR3 amino acids: CAISDLIANYGYTF. In DNA form, the CDR3 reads TGTGCCATCAGTGACCTCATAGCTAACTATGGCTACACCTTC.